This entry is about one T cell receptor beta chain. Its target is unknown. This entry is derived from a study of T cells in Graves' hyperthyroidism and ophthalmopathy. Findings of the study overall: Most expanded thyroid clonotypes above 0.001 also appeared in blood.

Newly diagnosed hyperthyroidism, duration under 2 months, in patients aged 18 to 65. Exclusions: uncontrolled infection, other autoimmune disease, pregnancy, lactation. Blood from later-ophthalmopathy patients was taken at first hyperthyroidism diagnosis. V lost 2 bases to trimming and J lost 3 bases, with 12 bases between them. The CDR3 spans 15 residues. The V gene's germline CDR1 is SGHDT and CDR2 YYEEEE. RNA transcripts gave rise to amplified TCR beta CDR3 regions. The TCR CDR3 first-round RT-PCR relied on the HTBI primer set. TCRdb fed the multiplex PCR reads into MiXCR, producing one record per CDR3 protein. Here the sample spans around 700,000 distinct CDR3 sequences, approximately 18% being singletons.

The clonotype originates from a woman aged 50 to 60 with Graves' hyperthyroidism that later progressed to Graves' ophthalmopathy. The source material was blood. This sequence joins TRBV5-6 and TRBJ1-5; unclear D gene. The CDR3 spells CASSFPGVNNQPQHF. DNA for the CDR3: TGTGCCAGCAGCTTTCCAGGAGTGAACAATCAGCCCCAGCATTTT. The complete variable domain, with remaining parts taken from reference TRBV5-6 and TRBJ1-5, reads DAGVTQSPTHLIKTRGQQVTLRCSPKSGHDTVSWYQQALGQGPQFIFQYYEEEERQRGNFPDRFSGHQFPNYSSELNVNALLLGDSALYLCASSFPGVNNQPQHFGDGTRLSIL.